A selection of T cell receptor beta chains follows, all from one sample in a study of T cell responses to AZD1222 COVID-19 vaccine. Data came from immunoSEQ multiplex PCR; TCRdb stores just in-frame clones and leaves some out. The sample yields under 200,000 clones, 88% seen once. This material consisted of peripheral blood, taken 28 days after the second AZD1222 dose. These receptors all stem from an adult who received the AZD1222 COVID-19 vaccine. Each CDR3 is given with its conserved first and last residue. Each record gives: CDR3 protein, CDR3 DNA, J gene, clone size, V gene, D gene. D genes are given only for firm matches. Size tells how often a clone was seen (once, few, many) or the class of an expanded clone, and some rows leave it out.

CASSVPPGLAGASGSYNEQFF	TGTGCCAGCAGCGTACCGCCGGGGCTAGCGGGAGCCTCTGGCTCCTACAATGAGCAGTTCTTC	TRBJ2-1	NA	TRBV9	TRBD2
CASSLRGGSGNTIYF	TGCGCCAGCAGCCTACGAGGGGGCTCTGGAAACACCATATATTTT	TRBJ1-3	NA	TRBV5-1	NA
CASSQGQGPEKLFF	TGTGCCAGCAGCCAAGGACAGGGCCCTGAAAAACTGTTTTTT	TRBJ1-4	NA	TRBV7-9	TRBD1
CASSRTAYNSPLHF	TGTGCCAGCAGCCGGACAGCGTATAATTCACCCCTCCACTTT	TRBJ1-6	NA	TRBV7-3	NA
CASSPGGSPYEQFF	TGTGCCAGCAGTCCCGGAGGCTCTCCATATGAGCAGTTCTTC	TRBJ2-1	NA	TRBV6-2/TRBV6-3	NA
CASSQRLAGITFF	TGCGCCAGCAGTCAGCGACTAGCGGGCATCACGTTCTTC	TRBJ2-1	NA	TRBV23-1	TRBD2
CASSVGGLAGNEQFF	TGTGCCAGCAGCGTAGGGGGGTTAGCGGGGAATGAGCAGTTCTTC	TRBJ2-1	NA	TRBV9	TRBD2
CASSFGTSGGQETQYF	TGCGCCAGCAGCTTTGGGACTAGCGGGGGACAAGAGACCCAGTACTTC	TRBJ2-5	once	TRBV5-1	TRBD2
CASSLRQGIYGYTF	TGTGCCAGCAGCTTGAGACAGGGGATCTATGGCTACACCTTC	TRBJ1-2	NA	TRBV5-6	TRBD1
CASTFSGETQYF	TGTGCCAGCACCTTCTCAGGGGAGACCCAGTACTTC	TRBJ2-5	NA	TRBV2	NA
CASSLHRVRADTQYF	TGTGCCAGCAGCCTGCACAGGGTAAGGGCAGATACGCAGTATTTT	TRBJ2-3	NA	TRBV28	NA
CASSLSLAGGDEQYF	TGTGCCAGCAGTTTATCTTTAGCGGGGGGCGACGAGCAGTACTTC	TRBJ2-7	NA	TRBV27	TRBD2
CASSLLGVPEQFF	TGTGCCAGCAGTCTACTCGGGGTCCCTGAGCAGTTCTTC	TRBJ2-1	NA	TRBV6-5	NA
CASSLLAGQANYEQYF	TGTGCCAGCAGCTTATTAGCGGGCCAGGCTAACTACGAGCAGTACTTC	TRBJ2-7	few	TRBV7-2	TRBD2
CASRTGGQGEQYF	TGTGCCAGCAGGACGGGAGGGCAGGGGGAGCAGTACTTC	TRBJ2-7	NA	TRBV28	TRBD2
CASSAGGGEQFF	TGTGCCAGCAGTGCAGGGGGCGGTGAGCAGTTCTTC	TRBJ2-1	NA	TRBV6-4	TRBD1
CAWNSLKAFF	TGTGCCTGGAACTCCTTGAAGGCTTTCTTT	TRBJ1-1	few	TRBV30	NA
CASSRTGSSYNEQFF	TGTGCCAGCAGTCGGACGGGGAGCTCCTACAATGAGCAGTTCTTC	TRBJ2-1	NA	TRBV28	NA
CASSTQGSGNQPQHF	TGTGCCAGCTCAACCCAGGGGTCGGGCAATCAGCCCCAGCATTTT	TRBJ1-5	NA	TRBV18	NA
CASSLMVVATGENIQYF	TGTGCCAGCAGTTTAATGGTCGTGGCAACGGGGGAAAACATTCAGTACTTC	TRBJ2-4	NA	TRBV27	NA
CATSTYFNEQFF	TGTGCCACCAGTACCTACTTCAATGAGCAGTTCTTC	TRBJ2-1	NA	TRBV24-1	NA
CATSEPTGGGETQYF	TGTGCCACCAGTGAACCGACAGGGGGTGGAGAGACCCAGTACTTC	TRBJ2-5	NA	TRBV24-1	TRBD1
CATASGRGNQPQHF	TGTGCCACCGCGTCGGGCAGGGGGAATCAGCCCCAGCATTTT	TRBJ1-5	NA	TRBV28	TRBD1
CASSLGTSGSYDTQYF	TGTGCCAGCAGTTTAGGGACTAGCGGGAGTTATGATACGCAGTATTTT	TRBJ2-3	once	TRBV28	TRBD2
CASSHHDRPIRDTQYF	TGCGCCAGCAGTCATCATGACAGGCCGATTAGGGATACGCAGTATTTT	TRBJ2-3	NA	TRBV23-1	NA
CASSVSTGELFF	TGTGCCAGCAGCGTTAGCACCGGGGAGCTGTTTTTT	TRBJ2-2	NA	TRBV7-2	NA
CASTDRGGTEAFF	TGTGCCAGCACTGACAGGGGAGGAACTGAAGCTTTCTTT	TRBJ1-1	NA	TRBV25-1	TRBD1
CATSDPGQGSTGELFF	TGTGCCACCAGTGATCCGGGACAGGGGTCCACCGGGGAGCTGTTTTTT	TRBJ2-2	NA	TRBV24-1	TRBD1
CASIPSGHRYEQYF	TGTGCCAGCATCCCCTCGGGACACCGATACGAGCAGTACTTC	TRBJ2-7	NA	TRBV6-2/TRBV6-3	NA
CASRDSNKSYEQYF	TGTGCCAGCAGGGACAGCAACAAATCCTACGAGCAGTACTTC	TRBJ2-7	once	TRBV9	NA
CASSPGQGETQYF	TGTGCCAGCAGTCCCGGACAGGGGGAGACCCAGTACTTC	TRBJ2-5	NA	TRBV12-3/TRBV12-4	TRBD1
CASGLTRLGQGQETQYF	TGTGCTAGTGGTTTGACACGCCTGGGACAGGGGCAAGAGACCCAGTACTTC	TRBJ2-5	NA	TRBV12-5	TRBD1
CASSTRGNNQPQHF	TGTGCCAGTAGTACCCGGGGGAACAATCAGCCCCAGCATTTT	TRBJ1-5	NA	TRBV19	NA
CASTSTQSSYEQYF	TGTGCCAGCACGAGCACCCAGAGCTCCTACGAGCAGTACTTC	TRBJ2-7	NA	TRBV6-5	NA
CASSLVSGQRTEAFF	TGTGCCAGCAGTTTGGTGTCAGGGCAGAGAACTGAAGCTTTCTTT	TRBJ1-1	NA	TRBV6-5	NA
CASRWGLAGTNTGELFF	TGTGCCAGCAGATGGGGACTAGCGGGGACGAACACCGGGGAGCTGTTTTTT	TRBJ2-2	NA	TRBV7-9	TRBD2
CASSVGASAEAFF	TGTGCCAGCAGCGTAGGGGCCTCGGCTGAAGCTTTCTTT	TRBJ1-1	NA	TRBV12-3/TRBV12-4	NA
CASSPGGGVPYGYTF	TGTGCCAGCAGTCCCGGAGGAGGTGTCCCCTATGGCTACACCTTC	TRBJ1-2	NA	TRBV28	NA
CASSQDVWRAEQYF	TGTGCCAGCAGCCAAGACGTGTGGCGGGCGGAGCAGTACTTC	TRBJ2-7	few	TRBV4-2	NA
CSVEGLGSEQETQYF	TGCAGCGTTGAAGGGTTGGGGAGTGAGCAAGAGACCCAGTACTTC	TRBJ2-5	NA	TRBV29-1	NA
CASSLGDTEAFF	TGCGCCAGCAGCTTGGGTGACACTGAAGCTTTCTTT	TRBJ1-1	NA	TRBV5-1	NA
CASSPGGTSASGANVLTF	TGCGCCAGCAGCCCAGGGGGGACTAGCGCCTCTGGGGCCAACGTCCTGACTTTC	TRBJ2-6	NA	TRBV4-3	TRBD2
CASSLGLADYEQYF	TGCGCCAGCAGCTTGGGACTAGCAGACTACGAGCAGTACTTC	TRBJ2-7	once	TRBV5-1	TRBD2
CATGVWASRSDTQYF	TGTGCCACGGGGGTGTGGGCTAGCCGATCAGATACGCAGTATTTT	TRBJ2-3	NA	TRBV19	NA
CASSPNYPPHREQASVAQFF	TGTGCCAGCAGCCCTAACTATCCCCCTCACAGGGAGCAGGCTAGCGTGGCCCAGTTCTTC	TRBJ2-1	NA	TRBV28	NA
CASSETGGSGANVLTF	TGTGCCAGCAGTGAAACAGGAGGGTCTGGGGCCAACGTCCTGACTTTC	TRBJ2-6	few	TRBV2	NA
CASSLTVNEQFF	TGTGCCAGCAGCTTGACCGTCAATGAGCAGTTCTTC	TRBJ2-1	NA	TRBV7-9	NA
CASSHTGLSGELFF	TGCGCCAGCAGCCATACAGGGCTCTCCGGGGAGCTGTTTTTT	TRBJ2-2	NA	TRBV4-3	NA
CASSPGTSGRAYNEQFF	TGTGCCAGCAGCCCTGGGACTAGCGGGAGGGCCTACAATGAGCAGTTCTTC	TRBJ2-1	NA	TRBV11-3	TRBD2
CASSYQRGGGEQYF	TGTGCCAGCAGCTACCAACGGGGGGGAGGCGAGCAGTACTTC	TRBJ2-7	once	TRBV7-6	TRBD2
CASSRSGQYEQYF	TGTGCCAGCAGCCGATCTGGACAGTACGAGCAGTACTTC	TRBJ2-7	NA	TRBV6-5	NA
CASSKQSRSGQGPLYEQYF	TGTGCCAGCAGCAAACAAAGTAGATCGGGACAGGGGCCACTCTACGAGCAGTACTTC	TRBJ2-7	NA	TRBV21-1	NA
CATGWDRVPYEQYF	TGTGCCACCGGATGGGACAGGGTGCCCTACGAGCAGTACTTC	TRBJ2-7	NA	TRBV28	TRBD1
CASSSTGSYNEQFF	TGTGCCAGCAGTTCGACAGGGTCCTACAATGAGCAGTTCTTC	TRBJ2-1	NA	TRBV6-2/TRBV6-3	TRBD1
CASSYTDIRPQHF	TGTGCCAGCAGTTATACCGATATCAGGCCCCAGCATTTT	TRBJ1-5	NA	TRBV6-2/TRBV6-3	NA
CASSLRLQGDYGYTF	TGTGCCAGCAGTTTGAGACTCCAGGGAGACTATGGCTACACCTTC	TRBJ1-2	NA	TRBV28	NA
CASRSSTGLSAALHF	TGTGCCAGCAGGTCTAGTACAGGCCTCTCGGCGGCCCTCCACTTT	TRBJ1-6	NA	TRBV28	NA
CASSFDRANTEAFF	TGTGCCAGCAGCTTCGACAGAGCGAACACTGAAGCTTTCTTT	TRBJ1-1	NA	TRBV5-4	NA
CASSPSGRTGFHEQYF	TGTGCCAGCTCCCCAAGCGGCAGGACAGGGTTTCACGAGCAGTACTTC	TRBJ2-7	NA	TRBV18	TRBD1